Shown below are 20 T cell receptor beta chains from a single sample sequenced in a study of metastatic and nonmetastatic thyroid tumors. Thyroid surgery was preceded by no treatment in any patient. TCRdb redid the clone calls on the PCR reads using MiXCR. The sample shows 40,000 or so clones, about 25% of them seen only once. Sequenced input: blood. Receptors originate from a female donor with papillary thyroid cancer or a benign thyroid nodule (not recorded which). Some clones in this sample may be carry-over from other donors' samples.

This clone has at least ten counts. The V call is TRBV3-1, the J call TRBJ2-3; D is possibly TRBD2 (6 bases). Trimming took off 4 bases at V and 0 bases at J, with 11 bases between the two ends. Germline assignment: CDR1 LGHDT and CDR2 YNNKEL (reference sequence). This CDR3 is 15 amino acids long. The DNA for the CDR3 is TGTGCCAGCAGCCTGCGGGGCGTGAGCACAGATACGCAGTATTTT. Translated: CASSLRGVSTDTQYF.

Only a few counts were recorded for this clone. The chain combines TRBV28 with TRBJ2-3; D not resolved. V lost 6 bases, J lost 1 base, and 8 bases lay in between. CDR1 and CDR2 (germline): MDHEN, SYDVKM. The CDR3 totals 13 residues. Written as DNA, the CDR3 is TGTGCCAGCAGCCGCCCAGGCACAGATACGCAGTATTTT. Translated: CASSRPGTDTQYF.

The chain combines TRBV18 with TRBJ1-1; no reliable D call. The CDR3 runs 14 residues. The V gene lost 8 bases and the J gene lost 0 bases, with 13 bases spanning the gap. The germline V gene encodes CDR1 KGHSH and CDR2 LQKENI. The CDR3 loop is CASSGNGLNTEAFF. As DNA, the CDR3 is TGTGCCAGCAGTGGAAACGGATTGAACACTGAAGCTTTCTTT.

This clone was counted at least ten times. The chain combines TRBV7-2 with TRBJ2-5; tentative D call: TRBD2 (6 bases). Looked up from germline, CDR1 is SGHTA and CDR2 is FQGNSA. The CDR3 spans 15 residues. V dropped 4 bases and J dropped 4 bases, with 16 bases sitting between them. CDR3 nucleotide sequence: TGTGCCAGCAGCTCGGATGGGGGGATCGGAGAGACCCAGTACTTC. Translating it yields CASSSDGGIGETQYF.

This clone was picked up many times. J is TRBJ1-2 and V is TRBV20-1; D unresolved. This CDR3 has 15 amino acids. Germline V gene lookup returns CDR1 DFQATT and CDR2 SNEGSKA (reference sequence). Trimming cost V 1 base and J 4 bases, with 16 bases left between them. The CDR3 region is CSARATASVGYGYTF. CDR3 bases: TGCAGTGCTAGAGCAACAGCGTCGGTTGGCTATGGCTACACCTTC.

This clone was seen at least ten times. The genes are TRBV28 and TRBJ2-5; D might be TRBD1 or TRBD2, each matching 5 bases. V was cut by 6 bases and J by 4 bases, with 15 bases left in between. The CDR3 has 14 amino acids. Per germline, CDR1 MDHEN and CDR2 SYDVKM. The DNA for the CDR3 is TGTGCCAGCAGCCATACCCTTGGGGGAGAGACCCAGTACTTC. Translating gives CASSHTLGGETQYF.

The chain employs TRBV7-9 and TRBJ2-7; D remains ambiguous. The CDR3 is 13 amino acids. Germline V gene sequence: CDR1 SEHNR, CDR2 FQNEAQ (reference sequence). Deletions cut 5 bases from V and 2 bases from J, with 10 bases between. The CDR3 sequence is CASSPHVTYEQYF. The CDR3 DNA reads TGTGCCAGCAGCCCCCACGTAACCTACGAGCAGTACTTC. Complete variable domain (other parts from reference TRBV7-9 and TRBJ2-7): DTGVSQNPRHKITKRGQNVTFRCDPISEHNRLYWYRQTLGQGPEFLTYFQNEAQLEKSRLLSDRFSAERPKGSFSTLEIQRTEQGDSAMYLCASSPHVTYEQYFGPGTRLTVT.

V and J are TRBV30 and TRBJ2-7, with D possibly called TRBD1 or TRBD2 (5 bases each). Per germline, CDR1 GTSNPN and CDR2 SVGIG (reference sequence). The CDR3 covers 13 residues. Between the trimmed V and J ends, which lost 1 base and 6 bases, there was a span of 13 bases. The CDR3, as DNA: TGTGCCTGGAGTGGGGACGGGTTACGCGAGCAGTACTTC. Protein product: CAWSGDGLREQYF.

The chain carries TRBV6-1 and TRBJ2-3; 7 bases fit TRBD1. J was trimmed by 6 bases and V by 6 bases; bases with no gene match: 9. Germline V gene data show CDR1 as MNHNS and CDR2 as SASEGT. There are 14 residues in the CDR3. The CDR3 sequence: CASRTTGYLDTQYF. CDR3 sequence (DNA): TGTGCCAGCAGGACGACAGGGTACTTGGATACGCAGTATTTT.

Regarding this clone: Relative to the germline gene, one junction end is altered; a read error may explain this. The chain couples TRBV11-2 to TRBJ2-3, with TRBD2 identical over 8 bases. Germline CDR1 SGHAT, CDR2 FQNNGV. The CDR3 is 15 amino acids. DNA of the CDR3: TGTGCCATCAGCCCGGGACTAGGGGGCACAGATACGCAGTATTTT. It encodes CAISPGLGGTDTQYF.

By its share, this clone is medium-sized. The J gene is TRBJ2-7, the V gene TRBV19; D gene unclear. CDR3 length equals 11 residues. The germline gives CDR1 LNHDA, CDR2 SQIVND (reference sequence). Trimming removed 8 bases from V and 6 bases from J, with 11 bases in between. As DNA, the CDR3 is TGTGCCAGTGGATTACTGGGCGAGCAGTACTTC. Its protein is CASGLLGEQYF.

The CDR3 sequence is CASTPPGQETQYF. The DNA of the CDR3 is TGTGCCAGCACCCCCCCCGGGCAAGAGACCCAGTACTTC. V usage is TRBV28 and J usage is TRBJ2-5; D unresolved. The V end lost 7 bases, the J end lost 2 bases, and 11 bases lay between the germline ends. The CDR3 contains 13 residues. The germline gives CDR1 MDHEN, CDR2 SYDVKM.

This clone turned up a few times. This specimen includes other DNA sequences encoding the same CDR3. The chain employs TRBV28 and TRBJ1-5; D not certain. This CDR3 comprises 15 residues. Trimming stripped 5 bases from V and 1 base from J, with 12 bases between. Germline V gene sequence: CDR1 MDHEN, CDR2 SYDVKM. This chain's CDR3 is CASSRKGSSNQPQHF. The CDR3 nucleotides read TGTGCCAGCAGTAGGAAAGGGAGCAGCAATCAGCCCCAGCATTTT.

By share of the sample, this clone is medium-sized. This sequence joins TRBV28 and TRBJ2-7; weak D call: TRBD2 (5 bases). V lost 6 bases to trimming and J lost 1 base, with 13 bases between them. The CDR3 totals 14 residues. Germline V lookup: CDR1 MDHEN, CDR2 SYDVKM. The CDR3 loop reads CASSQLRGSYEQYF. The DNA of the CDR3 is TGTGCCAGCAGCCAACTCCGGGGTTCCTACGAGCAGTACTTC.

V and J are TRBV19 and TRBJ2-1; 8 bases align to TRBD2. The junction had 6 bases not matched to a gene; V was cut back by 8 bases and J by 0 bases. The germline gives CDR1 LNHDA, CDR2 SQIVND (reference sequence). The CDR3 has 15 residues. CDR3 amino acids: CASLNSGSSYNEQFF. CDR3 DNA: TGTGCCAGTCTAAACAGCGGGAGCTCCTACAATGAGCAGTTCTTC.

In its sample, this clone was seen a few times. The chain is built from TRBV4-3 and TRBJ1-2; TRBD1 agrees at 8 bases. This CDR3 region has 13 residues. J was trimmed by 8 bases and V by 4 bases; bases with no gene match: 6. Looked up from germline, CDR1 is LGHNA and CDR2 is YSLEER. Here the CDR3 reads CASSPGQGLGYTF. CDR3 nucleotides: TGCGCCAGCAGCCCCGGACAGGGCTTAGGCTACACCTTC.

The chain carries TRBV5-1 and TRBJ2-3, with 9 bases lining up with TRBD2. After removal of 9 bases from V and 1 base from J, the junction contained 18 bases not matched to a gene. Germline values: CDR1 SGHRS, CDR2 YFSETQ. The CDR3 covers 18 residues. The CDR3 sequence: CAISLGSSGTVGTDTQYF. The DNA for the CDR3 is TGCGCCATTAGCTTGGGATCTAGCGGGACAGTGGGCACAGATACGCAGTATTTT.

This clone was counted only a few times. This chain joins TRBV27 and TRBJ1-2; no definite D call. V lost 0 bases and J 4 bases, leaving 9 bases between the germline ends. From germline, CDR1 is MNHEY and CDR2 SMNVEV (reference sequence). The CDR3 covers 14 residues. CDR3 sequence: CASSLSGISYGYTF. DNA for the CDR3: TGTGCCAGCAGTTTATCAGGGATCAGCTATGGCTACACCTTC.

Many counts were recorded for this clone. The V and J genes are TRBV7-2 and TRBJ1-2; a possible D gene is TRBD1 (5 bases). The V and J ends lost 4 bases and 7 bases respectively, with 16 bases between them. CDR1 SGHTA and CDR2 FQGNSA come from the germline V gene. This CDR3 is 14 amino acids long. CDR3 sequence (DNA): TGTGCCAGCAGCTGGGACCCCGATGGAAGTGGCTACACCTTC. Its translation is CASSWDPDGSGYTF.

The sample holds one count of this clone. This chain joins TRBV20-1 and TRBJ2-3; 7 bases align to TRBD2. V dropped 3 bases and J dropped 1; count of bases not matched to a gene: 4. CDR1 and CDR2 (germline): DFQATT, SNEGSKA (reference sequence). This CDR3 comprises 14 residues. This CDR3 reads CSASGTKGTDTQYF. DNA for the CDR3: TGCAGTGCTAGCGGGACTAAAGGCACAGATACGCAGTATTTT.